These 8 T cell receptor beta chains came from one sample sequenced in a study of cytomegalovirus exposure and HLA in healthy donors (dated by TCRdb to about 2017). Receptors were amplified or captured by the immunoSEQ multiplex PCR assay. For the multiplex PCR, a mixture combining 60 forward primers for TCR Vbeta segments and 13 reverse primers for TCR Jbeta segments was used. TCRdb mirrors the immuneACCESS table, restricted to in-frame sequences. Some clones are absent from its copies; in checked studies, under half trace to an unresolved V gene, and the reason for the others is unknown. The sample table holds approximately 200,000 clones, of which less than 85% were seen once. The top ten clonotypes cover less than 2% of the sample. The sample taken for sequencing was PBMCs. The source is a girl aged 10 to 17 in good health and CMV-seropositive.

The chain couples TRBV27 to TRBJ2-1, with 12 bases that match TRBD2. The CDR3 consists of 18 residues. The V segment lost 5 bases and the J segment 2 bases; nucleotides outside the gene matches: 10. The germline V gene has CDR1 MNHEY and CDR2 SMNVEV (reference sequence). Here the CDR3 reads CASSPQPLAGGPYNEQFF. The CDR3 DNA is TGTGCCAGCAGTCCCCAACCACTAGCGGGGGGACCCTACAATGAGCAGTTCTTC.

The chain uses TRBV11-3 and TRBJ2-7; the match to TRBD2 covers 12 bases. From germline, CDR1 is SGHNT and CDR2 YENEEA. The V and J ends lost 2 bases and 5 bases, in that order; junction bases with no gene match: 7. CDR3 length equals 16 residues. The DNA of the CDR3 is TGTGCCAGCAGCTTATCCCCTAGCGGGGGGGCTAACGAGCAGTACTTC. Its protein is CASSLSPSGGANEQYF.

The CDR3 region is CASSYSETANYGYTF. CDR3 sequence (DNA): TGTGCCAGCAGTTACTCAGAGACAGCAAACTATGGCTACACCTTC. The rearrangement joins TRBV6-6 to TRBJ1-2; D may be TRBD1 (5 bases). This CDR3 is 15 amino acids long. Germline assignment: CDR1 MNHNY and CDR2 SVGAGI (reference sequence). V lost 0 bases and J 2 bases, leaving 10 bases between the germline ends.

This clone came up once. The gene calls are TRBV7-9 and TRBJ1-5; the D gene is possibly TRBD1 (5 bases). Germline CDR1 reads SEHNR; CDR2 reads FQNEAQ (reference sequence). Trimming cost V 1 base and J 6 bases, with 16 bases left between them. CDR3 length equals 16 residues. Here the CDR3 reads CASSLGLGLQGQPQHF. The CDR3 DNA follows: TGTGCCAGCAGCTTAGGATTGGGGTTGCAGGGTCAGCCCCAGCATTTT.

The chain joins TRBV5-1 to TRBJ2-1; no firm D call. The CDR3 runs to 12 residues. Germline lookup yields CDR1 SGHRS and CDR2 YFSETQ. V was cut by 4 bases and J by 4 bases, with 6 bases left in between. The CDR3 here is CASSVTYNEQFF. CDR3 DNA sequence: TGCGCCAGCAGCGTGACATACAATGAGCAGTTCTTC.

The V and J genes are TRBV4-3 and TRBJ1-1, with D possibly TRBD1 on 5 matching bases. The CDR3 extends over 18 amino acids. The germline CDR1 and CDR2 sequences are LGHNA and YSLEER. V lost 1 base to trimming and J lost 0 bases, with 18 bases between them. CDR3 region: CASSQGLDSPLMNTEAFF. The CDR3 DNA follows: TGCGCCAGCAGCCAAGGACTAGACAGTCCCTTAATGAACACTGAAGCTTTCTTT.

Notes on this clone: The junction differs from germline at one of its ends, possibly a read error. This chain connects TRBV9 to TRBJ2-7, with TRBD2 as a possible D gene (6 bases). The CDR3 has 15 residues. CDR1 is SGDLS, CDR2 YYNGEE, per germline. Written as DNA, the CDR3 is TGTGCCAGCAGAGTAGTCGTGACTAGCTCCTACGAGCAGTACTTC. Translating it yields CASRVVVTSSYEQYF. The complete variable domain, with remaining parts taken from reference TRBV9 and TRBJ2-7, reads DSGVTQTPKHLITATGQRVTLRCSPRSGDLSVYWYQQSLDQGLQFLIQYYNGEERAKGNILERFSAQQFPDLHSELNLSSLELGDSALYFCASRVVVTSSYEQYFGPGTRLTVT.

The genes are TRBV6-1 and TRBJ1-1; no clear D. The germline CDR1 and CDR2 sequences are MNHNS and SASEGT. The CDR3 is 15 residues long. The ends were cut back, 2 bases at V and 1 base at J, with 11 bases in the middle. The CDR3 loop reads CASSESGLPNTEAFF. In nucleotides, the CDR3 is TGTGCCAGCAGTGAATCTGGACTCCCGAACACTGAAGCTTTCTTT.